This T cell receptor (beta chain) was recovered during a study of CD8+ T cells in alopecia areata. RNA was extracted and reverse transcribed into cDNA as the sequencing template. The repertoire was sequenced with immunoSEQ multiplex PCR; TCRdb's copy has only in-frame clones and lacks some. Of tens of thousands of clones listed, about 51% are singletons. About this clone itself: Its antigen is undetermined.

Points from the study as a whole: Resident alphabeta T-cell populations of normal skin are likewise subject to sequencing in scalp samples. Possibly as an HLA-related effect, TCR sharing across patients appeared less clear than in mice. Lesional scalp exceeded normal scalp in clonality, especially in alopecia totalis/universalis.

Starting from PBMCs, sorting isolated CD4+ and CD8+ T cells. CDR1 and CDR2 (germline): MDHEN, SYDVKM. The CDR3 consists of 13 residues. This chain uses TRBV28 with TRBJ2-5; no reliable D call. The J call may be faulty, since TRBJ2-7 better matches the DNA end. Material for sequencing was NKG2D-high CD8+ T cells sorted from blood. The sequence came from a human donor with alopecia areata. CDR3 region: CASSAVGSYEQYF. The CDR3 region has the DNA TGTGCCAGCAGTGCGGTTGGTTCCTACGAGCAGTACTTC.